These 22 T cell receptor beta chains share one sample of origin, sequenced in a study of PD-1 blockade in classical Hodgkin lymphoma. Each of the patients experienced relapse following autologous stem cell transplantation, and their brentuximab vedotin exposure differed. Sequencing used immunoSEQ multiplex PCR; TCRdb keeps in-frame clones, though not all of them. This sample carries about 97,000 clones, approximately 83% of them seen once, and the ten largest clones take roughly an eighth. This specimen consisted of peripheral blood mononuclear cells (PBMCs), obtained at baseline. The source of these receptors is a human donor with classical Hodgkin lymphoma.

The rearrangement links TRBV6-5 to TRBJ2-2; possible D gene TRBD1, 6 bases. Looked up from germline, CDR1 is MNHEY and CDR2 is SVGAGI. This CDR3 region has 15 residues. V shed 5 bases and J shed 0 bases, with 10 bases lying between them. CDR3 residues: CASSRTASNTGELFF. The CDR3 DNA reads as TGTGCCAGCAGTCGGACAGCTTCGAACACCGGGGAGCTGTTTTTT.

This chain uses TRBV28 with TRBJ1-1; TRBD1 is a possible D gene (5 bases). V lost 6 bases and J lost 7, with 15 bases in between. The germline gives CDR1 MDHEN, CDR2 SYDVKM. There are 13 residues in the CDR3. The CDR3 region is CASSRGGRVEAFF. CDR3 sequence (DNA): TGTGCCAGCAGCCGGGGGGGACGGGTTGAAGCTTTCTTT.

As DNA, the CDR3 is TGTGCCAGCAGCTTAGGACTCCTGAACACCGGGGAGCTGTTTTTT. This sequence encodes CASSLGLLNTGELFF. The V gene is TRBV11-2, the J gene TRBJ2-2, with unresolved D. The CDR3 has 15 residues. Looked up from germline, CDR1 is SGHAT and CDR2 is FQNNGV. V was cut by 1 base and J by 1 base, with 7 bases left in between.

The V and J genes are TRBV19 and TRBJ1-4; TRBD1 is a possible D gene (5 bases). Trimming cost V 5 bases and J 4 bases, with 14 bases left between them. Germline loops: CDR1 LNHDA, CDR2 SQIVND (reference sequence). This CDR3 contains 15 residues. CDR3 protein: CASSGRDGRNEKLFF. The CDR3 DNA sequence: TGTGCCAGTAGTGGCCGGGACGGCCGTAATGAAAAACTGTTTTTT.

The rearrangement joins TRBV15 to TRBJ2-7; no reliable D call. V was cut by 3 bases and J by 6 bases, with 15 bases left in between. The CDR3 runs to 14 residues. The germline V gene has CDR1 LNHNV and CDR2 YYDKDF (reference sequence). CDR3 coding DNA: TGTGCCACCAGCAGGCCAATCGGACCCCTCGAGCAGTACTTC. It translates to CATSRPIGPLEQYF.

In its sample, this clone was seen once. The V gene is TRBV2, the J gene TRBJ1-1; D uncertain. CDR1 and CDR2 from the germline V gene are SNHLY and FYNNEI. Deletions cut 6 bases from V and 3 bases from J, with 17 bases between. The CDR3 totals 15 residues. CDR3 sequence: CASRHDHGGDTEAFF. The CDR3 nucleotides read TGTGCCAGCAGACACGACCACGGCGGGGACACTGAAGCTTTCTTT.

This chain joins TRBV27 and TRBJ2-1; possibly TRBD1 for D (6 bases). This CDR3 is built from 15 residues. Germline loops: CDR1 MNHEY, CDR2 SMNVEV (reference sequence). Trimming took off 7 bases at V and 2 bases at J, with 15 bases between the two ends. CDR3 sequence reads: CASTKQGITYNEQFF. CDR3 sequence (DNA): TGTGCCAGCACCAAACAGGGTATCACCTACAATGAGCAGTTCTTC.

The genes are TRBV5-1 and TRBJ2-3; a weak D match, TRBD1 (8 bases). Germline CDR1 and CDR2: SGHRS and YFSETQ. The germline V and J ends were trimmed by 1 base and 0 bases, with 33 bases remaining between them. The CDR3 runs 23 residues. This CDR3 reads CASSLSRTGQFGERGISTDTQYF. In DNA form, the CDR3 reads TGCGCCAGCAGCTTGAGCCGGACAGGGCAGTTCGGTGAGCGGGGAATAAGCACAGATACGCAGTATTTT.

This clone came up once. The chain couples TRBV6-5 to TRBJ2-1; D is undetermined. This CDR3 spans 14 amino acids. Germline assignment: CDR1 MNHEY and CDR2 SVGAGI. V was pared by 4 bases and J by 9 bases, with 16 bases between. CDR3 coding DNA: TGTGCCAGCAGTTCCGCCGCTGCGTCGAGTGAGCAGTTCTTC. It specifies CASSSAAASSEQFF.

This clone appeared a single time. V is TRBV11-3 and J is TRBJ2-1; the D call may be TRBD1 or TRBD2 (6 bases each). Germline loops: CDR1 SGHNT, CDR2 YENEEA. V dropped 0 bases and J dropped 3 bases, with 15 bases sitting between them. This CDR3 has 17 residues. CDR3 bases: TGTGCCAGCAGCTTAGAACGAGGGGGGTTGAGCTACAATGAGCAGTTCTTC. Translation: CASSLERGGLSYNEQFF.

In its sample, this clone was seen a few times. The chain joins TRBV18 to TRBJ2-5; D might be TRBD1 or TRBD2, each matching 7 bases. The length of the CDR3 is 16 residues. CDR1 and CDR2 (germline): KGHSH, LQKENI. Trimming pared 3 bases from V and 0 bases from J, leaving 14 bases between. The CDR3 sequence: CASSPQGGAYQETQYF. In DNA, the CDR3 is TGTGCCAGCTCACCGCAGGGGGGGGCCTACCAAGAGACCCAGTACTTC.

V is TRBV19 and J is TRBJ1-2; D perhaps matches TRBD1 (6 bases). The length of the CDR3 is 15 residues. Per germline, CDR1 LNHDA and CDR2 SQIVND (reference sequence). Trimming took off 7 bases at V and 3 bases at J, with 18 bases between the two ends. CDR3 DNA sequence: TGTGCCAGTACAACAGGGTCGGCTATGGACTATGGCTACACCTTC. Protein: CASTTGSAMDYGYTF.

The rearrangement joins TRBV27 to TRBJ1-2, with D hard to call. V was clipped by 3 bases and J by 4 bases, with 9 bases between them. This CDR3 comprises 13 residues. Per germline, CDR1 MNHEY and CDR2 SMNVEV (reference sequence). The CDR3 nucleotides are TGTGCCAGCAGTTTTGGACGTTCCTATGGCTACACCTTC. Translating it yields CASSFGRSYGYTF.

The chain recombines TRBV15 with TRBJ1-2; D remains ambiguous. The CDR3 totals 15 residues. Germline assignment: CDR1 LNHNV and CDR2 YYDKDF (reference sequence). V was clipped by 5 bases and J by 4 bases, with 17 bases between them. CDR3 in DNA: TGTGCCACCAGCTCGAGCGGCAGGAAAGGCTATGGCTACACCTTC. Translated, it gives CATSSSGRKGYGYTF.

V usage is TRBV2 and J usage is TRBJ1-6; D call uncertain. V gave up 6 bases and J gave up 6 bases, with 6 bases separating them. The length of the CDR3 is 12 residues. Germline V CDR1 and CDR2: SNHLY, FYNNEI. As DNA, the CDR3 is TGTGCCAGCAGGCCTGGTAATTCACCCCTCCACTTT. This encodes CASRPGNSPLHF.

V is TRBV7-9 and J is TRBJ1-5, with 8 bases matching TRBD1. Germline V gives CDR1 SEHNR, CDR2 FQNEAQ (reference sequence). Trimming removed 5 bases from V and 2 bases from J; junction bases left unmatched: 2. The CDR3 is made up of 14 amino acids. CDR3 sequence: CASSPDRGNQPQHF. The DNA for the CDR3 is TGTGCCAGCAGCCCGGACAGGGGCAATCAGCCCCAGCATTTT.

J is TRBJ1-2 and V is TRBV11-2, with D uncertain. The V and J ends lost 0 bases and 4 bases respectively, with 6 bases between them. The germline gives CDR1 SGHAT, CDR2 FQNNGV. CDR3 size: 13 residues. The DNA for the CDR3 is TGTGCCAGCAGCTTAGACAGGAGCTATGGCTACACCTTC. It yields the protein CASSLDRSYGYTF. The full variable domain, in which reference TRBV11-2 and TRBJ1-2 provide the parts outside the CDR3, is EAGVAQSPRYKIIEKRQSVAFWCNPISGHATLYWYQQILGQGPKLLIQFQNNGVVDDSQLPKDRFSAERLKGVDSTLKIQPAKLEDSAVYLCASSLDRSYGYTFGSGTRLTVV.

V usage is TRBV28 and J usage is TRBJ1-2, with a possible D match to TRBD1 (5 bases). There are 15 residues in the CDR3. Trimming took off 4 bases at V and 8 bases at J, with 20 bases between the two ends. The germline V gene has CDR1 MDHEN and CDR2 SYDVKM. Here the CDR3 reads CASSSAPGFVGGYTF. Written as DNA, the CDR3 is TGTGCCAGCAGTTCGGCCCCAGGGTTTGTGGGGGGCTACACCTTC.

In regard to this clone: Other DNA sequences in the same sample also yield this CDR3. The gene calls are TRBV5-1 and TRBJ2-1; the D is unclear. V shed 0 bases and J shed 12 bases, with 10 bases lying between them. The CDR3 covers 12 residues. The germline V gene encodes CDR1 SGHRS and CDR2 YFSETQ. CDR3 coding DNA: TGCGCCAGCAGCTTGGTAGAGCGAGTGCAGTTCTTC. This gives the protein CASSLVERVQFF.

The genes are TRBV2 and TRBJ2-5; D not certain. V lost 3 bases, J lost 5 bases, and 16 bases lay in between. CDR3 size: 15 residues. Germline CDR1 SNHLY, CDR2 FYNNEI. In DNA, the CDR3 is TGTGCCAGCAGTGATTCGACCCTCAAAAGGGAGACCCAGTACTTC. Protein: CASSDSTLKRETQYF.

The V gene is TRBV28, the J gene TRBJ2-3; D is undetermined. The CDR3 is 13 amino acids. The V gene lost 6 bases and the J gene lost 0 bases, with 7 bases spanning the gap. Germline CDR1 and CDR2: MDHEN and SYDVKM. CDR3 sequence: CASRDISTDTQYF. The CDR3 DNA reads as TGTGCCAGCAGGGATATTAGCACAGATACGCAGTATTTT. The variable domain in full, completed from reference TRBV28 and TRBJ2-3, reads DVKVTQSSRYLVKRTGEKVFLECVQDMDHENMFWYRQDPGLGLRLIYFSYDVKMKEKGDIPEGYSVSREKKERFSLILESASTNQTSMYLCASRDISTDTQYFGPGTRLTVL.

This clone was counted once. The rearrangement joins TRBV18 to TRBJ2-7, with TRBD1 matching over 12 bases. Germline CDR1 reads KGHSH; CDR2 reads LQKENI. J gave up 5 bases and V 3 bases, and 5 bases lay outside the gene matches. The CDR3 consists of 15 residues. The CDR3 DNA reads TGTGCCAGCTCACCCGGGACAGGGGGCCCCCACGAGCAGTACTTC. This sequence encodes CASSPGTGGPHEQYF.